Included here is one T cell receptor (beta chain) sequence, with context. This record comes from a study of control samples from healthy donors and cancer patients. This CDR3 has 15 residues. The V end was cut by 3 bases, the J end by 8 bases, with 16 bases between. CDR1 LNHDA and CDR2 SQIVND come from the germline V gene (reference sequence). Produced via immunoSEQ multiplex PCR; TCRdb's table is partial and in-frame only. The sample lists 150,000 to 200,000 clones, over 85% occurring once. The origin of this receptor is a woman between 40 and 55 years old in good health. V gene TRBV19 combines with J gene TRBJ1-4; D gene uncertain. The sample consisted of blood. CDR3 nucleotide sequence: TGTGCCAGTAGTATCAGTGGAACGGGTGACGAAAAACTGTTTTTT. Protein sequence: CASSISGTGDEKLFF.